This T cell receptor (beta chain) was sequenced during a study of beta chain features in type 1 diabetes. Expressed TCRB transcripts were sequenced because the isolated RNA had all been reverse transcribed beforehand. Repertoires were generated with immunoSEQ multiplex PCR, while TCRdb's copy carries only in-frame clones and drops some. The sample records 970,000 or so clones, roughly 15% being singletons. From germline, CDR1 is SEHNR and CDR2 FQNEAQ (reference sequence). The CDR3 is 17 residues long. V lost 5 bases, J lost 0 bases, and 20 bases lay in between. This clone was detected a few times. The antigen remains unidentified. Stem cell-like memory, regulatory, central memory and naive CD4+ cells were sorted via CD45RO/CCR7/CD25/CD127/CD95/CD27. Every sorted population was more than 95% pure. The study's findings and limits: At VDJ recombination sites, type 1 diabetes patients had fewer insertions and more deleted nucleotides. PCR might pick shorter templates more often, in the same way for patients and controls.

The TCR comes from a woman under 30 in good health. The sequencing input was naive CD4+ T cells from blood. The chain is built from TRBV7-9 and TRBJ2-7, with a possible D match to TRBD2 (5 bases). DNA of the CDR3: TGTGCCAGCAGCCCCCAGAGTGGGAGACGGAGCTCCTACGAGCAGTACTTC. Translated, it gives CASSPQSGRRSSYEQYF.